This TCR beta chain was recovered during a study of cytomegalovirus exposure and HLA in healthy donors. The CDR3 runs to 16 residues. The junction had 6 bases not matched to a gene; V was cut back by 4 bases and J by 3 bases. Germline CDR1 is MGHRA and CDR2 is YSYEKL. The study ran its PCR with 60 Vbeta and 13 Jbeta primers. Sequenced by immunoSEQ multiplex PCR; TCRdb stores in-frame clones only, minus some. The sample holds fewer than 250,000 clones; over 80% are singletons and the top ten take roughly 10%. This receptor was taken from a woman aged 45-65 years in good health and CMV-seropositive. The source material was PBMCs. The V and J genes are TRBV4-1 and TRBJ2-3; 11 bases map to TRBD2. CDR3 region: CASSLRLAGSTDTQYF. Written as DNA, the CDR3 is TGCGCCAGCAGCCTCAGACTAGCGGGGAGTACAGATACGCAGTATTTT.